This T cell receptor (beta chain) was sequenced during a study of shared clonotypes between healthy human individuals. Study summary: Three CD4 naive, three CD4 memory, two CD8 naive and one CD8 memory plate were used per donor.

Worth noting for this clone: Its antigen remains unknown.

Profiled with immunoSEQ multiplex PCR; TCRdb holds only in-frame clones, not every one. Of millions of clones listed, just under 95% are singletons. The naive CD8 fraction comprised CD45RO-negative cells positively selected for CCR7 and excluded terminally differentiated effector memory CD45RA+ cells. Each sample came from a Caucasian adult donor living in Nashville, Tennessee. Findings and limits, study-wide: Donor scarcity curtailed the genetic and exposure-history diversity represented herein.

Germline-derived CDR1 and CDR2 are SGDLS and YYNGEE. With 0 bases clipped from V and 5 bases from J, the junction kept 5 bases outside the gene matches. The CDR3 extends over 15 amino acids. The sequencing sample was made of naive CD8+ T cells sorted from blood. The chain couples TRBV9 to TRBJ2-7, with 10 bases identical to TRBD1. This sequence was found in a young man in good health. CDR3 protein: CASSVGATGGNEQYF. The CDR3 DNA sequence: TGTGCCAGCAGCGTAGGCGCGACAGGGGGCAACGAGCAGTACTTC.